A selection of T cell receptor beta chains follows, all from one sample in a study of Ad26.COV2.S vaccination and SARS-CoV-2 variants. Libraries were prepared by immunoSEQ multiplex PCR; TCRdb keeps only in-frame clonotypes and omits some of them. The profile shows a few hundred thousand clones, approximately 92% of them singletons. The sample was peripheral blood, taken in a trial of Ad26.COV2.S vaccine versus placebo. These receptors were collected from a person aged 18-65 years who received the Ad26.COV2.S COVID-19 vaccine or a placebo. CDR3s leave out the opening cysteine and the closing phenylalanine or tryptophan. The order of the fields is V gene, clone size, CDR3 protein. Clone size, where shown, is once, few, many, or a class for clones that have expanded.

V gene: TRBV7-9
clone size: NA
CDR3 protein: ASSLDAGNGYT

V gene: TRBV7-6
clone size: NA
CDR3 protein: ASSRGLFESSYNEQF

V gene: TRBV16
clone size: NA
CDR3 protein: ASSESRQGAGGYT

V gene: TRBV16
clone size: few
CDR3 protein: ASSHDRSQPQH

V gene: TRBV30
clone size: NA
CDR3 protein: AWSGPNQPQH

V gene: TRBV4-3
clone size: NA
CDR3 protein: ASSQQQGGNYGYT

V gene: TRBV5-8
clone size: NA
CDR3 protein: ASHIRRGGYYEQY

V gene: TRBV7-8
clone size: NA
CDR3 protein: ASSPRSANTGELF

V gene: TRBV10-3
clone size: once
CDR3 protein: AIGLDTEAF

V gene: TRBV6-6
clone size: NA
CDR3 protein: ASSPSAWGGDNEQF

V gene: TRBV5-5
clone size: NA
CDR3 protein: ASSLMIGSSNQPQH

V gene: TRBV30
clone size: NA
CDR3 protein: AWSVRAGRETQY

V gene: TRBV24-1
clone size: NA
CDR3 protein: ATSGGRGASTDTQY

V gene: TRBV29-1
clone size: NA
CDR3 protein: SVEQLYGYT

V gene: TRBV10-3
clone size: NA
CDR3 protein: AISEGGGVSEAF

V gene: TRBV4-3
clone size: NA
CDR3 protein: ASSQSGTPKVDIQY

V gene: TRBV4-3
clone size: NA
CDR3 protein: ASSQARDRTYEQY

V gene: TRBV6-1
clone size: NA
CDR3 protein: ASSEYPGTVNEKLF

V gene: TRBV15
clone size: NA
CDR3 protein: ATSRDHVGYT

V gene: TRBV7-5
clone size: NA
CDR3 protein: ARRKGIRDTEAF

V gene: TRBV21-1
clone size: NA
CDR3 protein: ASSKALTAAGNYGYT

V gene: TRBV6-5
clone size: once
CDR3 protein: ASLRGWNTEAF

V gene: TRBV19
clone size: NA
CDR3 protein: ASTRGRVQSRGELF

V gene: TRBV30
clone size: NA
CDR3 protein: AWSVSWGNTEAF

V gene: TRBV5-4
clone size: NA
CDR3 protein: ASTDDSYEQY

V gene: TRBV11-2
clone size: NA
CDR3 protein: ASSALQGLNEQY

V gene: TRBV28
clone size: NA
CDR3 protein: ASRPEIVLKYNEQF

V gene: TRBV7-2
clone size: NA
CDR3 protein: ASSVKRDTEAF

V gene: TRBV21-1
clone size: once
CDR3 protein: ASSKAAPGIVVGYT

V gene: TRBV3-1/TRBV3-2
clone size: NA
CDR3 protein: ASSQGDSGVLNYGYT

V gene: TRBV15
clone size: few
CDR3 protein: ATGQSMNTEAF

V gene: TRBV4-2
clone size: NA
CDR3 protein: ASSPGLGGSYEQY

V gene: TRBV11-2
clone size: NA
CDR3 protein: ASSLTGDTGELF

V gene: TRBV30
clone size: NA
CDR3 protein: AWRTGQGGGYT

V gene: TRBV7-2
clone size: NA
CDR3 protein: ASSSHRGQRSEAF

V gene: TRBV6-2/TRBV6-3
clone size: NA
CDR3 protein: ASSGSPWSEQY

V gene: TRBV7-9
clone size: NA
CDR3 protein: ASSLSPRDSAETQY